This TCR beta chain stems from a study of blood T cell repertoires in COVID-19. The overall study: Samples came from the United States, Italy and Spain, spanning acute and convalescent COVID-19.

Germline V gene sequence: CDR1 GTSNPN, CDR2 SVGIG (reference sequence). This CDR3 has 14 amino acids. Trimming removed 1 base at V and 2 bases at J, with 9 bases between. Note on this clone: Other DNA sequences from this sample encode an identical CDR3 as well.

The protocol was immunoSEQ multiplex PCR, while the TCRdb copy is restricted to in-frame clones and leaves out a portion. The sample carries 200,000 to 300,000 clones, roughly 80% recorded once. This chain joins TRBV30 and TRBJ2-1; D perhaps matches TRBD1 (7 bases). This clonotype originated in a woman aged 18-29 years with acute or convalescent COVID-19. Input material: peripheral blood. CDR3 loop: CAWSAGGPYNEQFF. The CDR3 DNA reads TGTGCCTGGAGTGCAGGGGGGCCCTACAATGAGCAGTTCTTC.